This is a list of T cell receptor beta chains from one sample in a study of CD8 T cells in ankylosing spondylitis. TCRdb reanalysed the 5' RACE reads using MiXCR and keeps one entry per CDR3 protein. This table holds roughly 170,000 distinct CDR3 sequences, around 9.6% found once. The source material was blood, either unsorted or a sorted T cell fraction (not recorded which). These receptors came from a female donor with ankylosing spondylitis or in good health (not recorded which). Both conserved end residues are part of each CDR3. Fields, in order: V gene, CDR3 protein.

TRBV5-5 | CASSLYRGRLGTGELFF
TRBV5-5 | CASSLVGENIQYF
TRBV7-2 | CASSPIRSYNEQFF
TRBV9 | CASSVDVVPYNEQFF
TRBV27 | CASSLSGGYNQPQHF
TRBV9 | CASSVSGVPNLDEQYF
TRBV11-2 | CASSLDWGGETQYF
TRBV12-5 | CASGTTEFSYNEQFF
TRBV4-3 | CASSQTLLGSYNEQFF
TRBV2 | CASSGGLAGLNYNEQFF
TRBV7-8 | CASSLDYYNEQFF
TRBV6-5 | CASSSLGRDTGELFF
TRBV5-4 | CASSQSPNEQFF
TRBV24-1 | CATSGSGYNEQFF
TRBV27 | CASTQGANTGELFF
TRBV3-1 | CASSQDGLEETQYF
TRBV4-3 | CASSQETGRETYEQYF
TRBV12-3/TRBV12-4 | CASSFTGPLNRDTEAFF
TRBV29-1 | CSVDEGLRIQETQYF
TRBV20-1 | CSAQLRDYLYNEQFF
TRBV27 | CASQWTGVNSPLHF
TRBV6-2/TRBV6-3 | CASSYSPAGDTQYF
TRBV30 | CASDEIRNTEAFF
TRBV10-1 | CASYNDPGPLNEQFF
TRBV4-3 | CASSPWGAGTDTQYF
TRBV5-1 | CASSLLGLAGATGELFF
TRBV7-9 | CASSLGWGSSYEQYF
TRBV7-2 | CASSLGAESTEAFF
TRBV25-1 | CASSEYFEGSGVYGYTF
TRBV10-3 | CAISGRTGDQPQHF
TRBV5-1 | CASSLGVGAFF
TRBV15 | CATSRGTGPYNEQFF
TRBV4-1 | CASSQGGSGTDEQYF
TRBV5-6 | CASSWTVHSAYEQYF
TRBV4-3 | CASSQEFDSGVGELFF
TRBV5-5 | CASSPDSFNYGYTF
TRBV5-6 | CASSLGAGEIKYF
TRBV24-1 | CATSPGGKSEQFF
TRBV20-1 | CSAPPNGYTF
TRBV29-1 | CSVEPETGSYEQYF